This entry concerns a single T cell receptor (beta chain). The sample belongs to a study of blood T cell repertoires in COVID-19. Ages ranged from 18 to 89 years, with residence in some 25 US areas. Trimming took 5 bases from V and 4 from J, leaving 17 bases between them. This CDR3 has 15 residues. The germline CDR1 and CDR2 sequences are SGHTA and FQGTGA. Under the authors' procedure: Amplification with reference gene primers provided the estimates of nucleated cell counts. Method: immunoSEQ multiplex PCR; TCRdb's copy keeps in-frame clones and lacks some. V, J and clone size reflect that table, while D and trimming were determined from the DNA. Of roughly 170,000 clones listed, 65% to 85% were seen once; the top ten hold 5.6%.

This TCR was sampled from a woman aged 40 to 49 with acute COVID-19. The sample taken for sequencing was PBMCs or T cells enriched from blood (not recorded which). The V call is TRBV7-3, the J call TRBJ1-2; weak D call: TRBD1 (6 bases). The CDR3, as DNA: TGTGCCAGCAGCCCAACCTCGACAGGACTCTATGGCTACACCTTC. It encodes CASSPTSTGLYGYTF.